The 27 T cell receptor beta chains below come from one sample, sequenced in a study of T cell repertoires in cytomegalovirus infection. No antigens are known for them. TCRdb recomputed calls from the reads with MiXCR, one row per CDR3 protein. Of around 430,000 distinct CDR3 sequences in the sample, roughly 46% were seen once. Source: cultured PBMCs, taken from culture after CMV antigen stimulation. All receptors derive from a human donor in good health (CMV status not recorded). Some clones in this sample may be carry-over from other donors' samples.

A few counts support this clonotype. The rearrangement joins TRBV7-2 to TRBJ2-3, with 10 bases aligning to TRBD2. The CDR3 spans 17 residues. V lost 2 bases and J lost 0; bases outside the gene matches: 5. Germline V lookup: CDR1 SGHTA, CDR2 FQGNSA. CDR3 coding DNA: TGTGCCAGCAGCTTAAGACTAGCGGGCACTAGCACAGATACGCAGTATTTT. Encoded protein: CASSLRLAGTSTDTQYF.

V usage is TRBV15 and J usage is TRBJ1-5, with TRBD1 as a possible D gene (6 bases). The CDR3 length is 14 residues. V gave up 9 bases and J gave up 9 bases, with 21 bases separating them. The germline gives CDR1 LNHNV, CDR2 YYDKDF (reference sequence). The CDR3 is CATEPRGLNGPQHF. The CDR3 coding sequence is TGTGCCACAGAACCCCGGGGGCTTAATGGGCCCCAGCATTTT.

The V gene is TRBV23-1, the J gene TRBJ2-1; 7 nucleotides align to TRBD1. TRBV23-1 is noted as an ORF with a role that remains uncertain. With V trimmed by 3 bases and J by 9 bases, 8 bases remained unmatched. This CDR3 region has 14 residues. The CDR3: CASSQTPPGGEQFF. DNA of the CDR3: TGCGCCAGCAGTCAGACCCCTCCAGGGGGTGAGCAGTTCTTC.

V gene TRBV19 combines with J gene TRBJ2-5; the match to TRBD2 covers 14 bases. From germline, CDR1 is LNHDA and CDR2 SQIVND (reference sequence). This CDR3 is built from 19 residues. J lost 4 bases, V lost 4 bases, and 14 bases had no gene match. CDR3 coding DNA: TGTGCCAGTAGTAGGAGAATTAAGACTAGCGGGGGGGCGGTAGAGACCCAGTACTTC. Its protein is CASSRRIKTSGGAVETQYF.

J is TRBJ1-5 and V is TRBV27; the D is unclear. The ends were cut back, 0 bases at V and 9 bases at J, with 18 bases in the middle. Per the germline V gene, CDR1 is MNHEY and CDR2 is SMNVEV (reference sequence). The CDR3 length is 16 residues. This chain's CDR3 is CASSLSNRGALGPQHF. The CDR3 DNA follows: TGTGCCAGCAGTTTATCGAATCGGGGAGCCCTAGGGCCCCAGCATTTT.

The chain links TRBV20-1 to TRBJ2-3, with D unclear. Trimming stripped 1 base from V and 0 bases from J, with 5 bases between. Germline loops: CDR1 DFQATT, CDR2 SNEGSKA (reference sequence). There are 13 residues in the CDR3. CDR3 in DNA: TGCAGTGCTAGAGTTGCCAGCACAGATACGCAGTATTTT. Translating gives CSARVASTDTQYF.

The V call is TRBV7-8, the J call TRBJ2-1; 11 bases align to TRBD1. CDR3 length: 16 residues. The germline V gene encodes CDR1 SGHVS and CDR2 FQNEAQ. Trimming removed 4 bases from V and 7 bases from J; junction bases left unmatched: 9. This CDR3 reads CASSSRTGGFGNEQFF. The CDR3 DNA reads TGTGCCAGCAGCTCACGGACAGGGGGCTTCGGAAATGAGCAGTTCTTC.

J is TRBJ2-7 and V is TRBV18; D perhaps matches TRBD1 (6 bases). The CDR3 contains 13 residues. The V end was cut by 3 bases, the J end by 11 bases, with 17 bases between. Germline CDR1 is KGHSH and CDR2 is LQKENI. The CDR3 nucleotides read TGTGCCAGCTCACCTTGGGACACCGGGGAAGAGTACTTC. It encodes CASSPWDTGEEYF.

The chain couples TRBV6-2 or TRBV6-3 to TRBJ2-7, with 11 bases identical to TRBD1. The CDR3 is 14 residues long. Germline values: CDR1 MNHEY, CDR2 SVGEGT. Trimming removed 2 bases from V and 6 bases from J; junction bases left unmatched: 3. The CDR3 region has the DNA TGTGCCAGCAGTTACGGGGGACAGGGGGTCGAGCAGTACTTC. It codes for CASSYGGQGVEQYF.

The sample holds a few counts of this clonotype. V is TRBV12-3 or TRBV12-4 and J is TRBJ1-2, with 9 bases fitting TRBD1. V lost 3 bases and J lost 3; bases outside the gene matches: 5. There are 15 residues in the CDR3. This CDR3 is CASSLGDRVHYGYTF. In DNA form, the CDR3 reads TGTGCCAGCAGTTTGGGGGACAGGGTACACTATGGCTACACCTTC.

The chain is built from TRBV5-6 and TRBJ2-1; 7 bases fit TRBD2. The germline CDR1 and CDR2 sequences are SGHDT and YYEEEE. There are 16 residues in the CDR3. The V segment lost 0 bases and the J segment 3 bases; nucleotides outside the gene matches: 6. The CDR3 here is CASSLVVGGLYNEQFF. The CDR3 DNA sequence: TGTGCCAGCAGCTTGGTTGTGGGAGGGCTCTACAATGAGCAGTTCTTC. Full variable domain (missing parts from reference TRBV5-6 and TRBJ2-1): DAGVTQSPTHLIKTRGQQVTLRCSPKSGHDTVSWYQQALGQGPQFIFQYYEEEERQRGNFPDRFSGHQFPNYSSELNVNALLLGDSALYLCASSLVVGGLYNEQFFGPGTRLTVL.

The gene calls are TRBV19 and TRBJ2-3; 8 nucleotides align to TRBD2. With V trimmed by 8 bases and J by 6 bases, 7 bases remained unmatched. The CDR3 runs 13 residues. CDR1 LNHDA and CDR2 SQIVND come from the germline V gene (reference sequence). Here the CDR3 reads CASGVREADTQYF. CDR3 DNA: TGTGCCAGTGGAGTGCGGGAGGCGGATACGCAGTATTTT.

The J gene is TRBJ2-3, the V gene TRBV20-1; no clear D gene. The CDR3 sequence is 15 residues long. The germline V gene encodes CDR1 DFQATT and CDR2 SNEGSKA (reference sequence). Trimming removed 0 bases from V and 0 bases from J, with 10 bases in between. CDR3 in DNA: TGCAGTGCTAGAGATTGGGCCGGGAGCACAGATACGCAGTATTTT. As protein: CSARDWAGSTDTQYF.

The chain couples TRBV27 to TRBJ1-1, with D maybe TRBD1 (6 bases). The germline V gene encodes CDR1 MNHEY and CDR2 SMNVEV (reference sequence). The CDR3 is 15 residues long. Trimming stripped 3 bases from V and 6 bases from J, with 17 bases between. CDR3 sequence (DNA): TGTGCCAGCAGTTTGGGGGGCATGAGGAGAGCTGAAGCTTTCTTT. Translated, it gives CASSLGGMRRAEAFF.

The rearrangement uses TRBV7-2 and TRBJ2-3; D is ambiguous. CDR3 length: 16 amino acids. Germline lookup yields CDR1 SGHTA and CDR2 FQGNSA. V shed 4 bases and J shed 4 bases, with 18 bases lying between them. The CDR3 region is CASSSLPTSYSDTQYF. CDR3 sequence (DNA): TGTGCCAGCAGCTCCCTCCCGACTTCTTATTCAGATACGCAGTATTTT.

This chain links TRBV7-9 with TRBJ2-1, with unresolved D. This CDR3 is built from 11 residues. V was cut by 5 bases and J by 9 bases, with 8 bases left in between. From germline, CDR1 is SEHNR and CDR2 FQNEAQ (reference sequence). The DNA for the CDR3 is TGTGCCAGCAGCCGGATATCTGAGCAGTTCTTC. Protein sequence: CASSRISEQFF.

This chain uses TRBV7-2 with TRBJ1-1; no reliable D call. This CDR3 has 13 residues. From germline, CDR1 is SGHTA and CDR2 FQGNSA. Between the trimmed V and J ends, which lost 8 bases and 1 base, there was a span of 11 bases. CDR3 amino acids: CASSVGENTEAFF. The CDR3 nucleotides read TGTGCCAGCTCGGTTGGAGAGAACACTGAAGCTTTCTTT.

This clonotype was counted between two and nine times. J is TRBJ1-5 and V is TRBV10-3, with no clear D. Germline V gene data show CDR1 as ENHRY and CDR2 as SYGVKD. The CDR3 has 13 amino acids. V lost 11 bases to trimming and J lost 6 bases, with 17 bases between them. CDR3 sequence reads: CAATSGGGQPQHF. In DNA, the CDR3 is TGTGCCGCAACGTCCGGAGGTGGTCAGCCCCAGCATTTT.

This clonotype was picked up a small number of times. The rearrangement uses TRBV7-2 and TRBJ1-6; D is unclear. CDR1 is SGHTA, CDR2 FQGNSA, per germline. The CDR3 is 15 residues long. Trimming stripped 4 bases from V and 2 bases from J, with 9 bases between. The DNA for the CDR3 is TGTGCCAGCAGCTCGGCGGGGACCTATAATTCACCCCTCCACTTT. Residues: CASSSAGTYNSPLHF.

The chain uses TRBV5-4 and TRBJ1-2, with D maybe TRBD1 (5 bases). The V end was cut by 5 bases, the J end by 1 base, with 6 bases between. In germline, CDR1 is SGHNT, CDR2 YYREEE (reference sequence). CDR3 length: 12 residues. CDR3 protein: CASSDSNYGYTF. The DNA for the CDR3 is TGTGCCAGCAGTGACAGTAACTATGGCTACACCTTC.

The chain employs TRBV12-3 or TRBV12-4 and TRBJ1-1, with a possible D match to TRBD1 (6 bases). Trimming stripped 6 bases from V and 1 base from J, with 9 bases between. CDR3 length: 13 amino acids. The CDR3 nucleotides are TGTGCCAGCAGCCGACAGGAGAACACTGAAGCTTTCTTT. It codes for CASSRQENTEAFF.

This clonotype was counted ten times or more. The rearrangement joins TRBV7-2 to TRBJ2-2; D gene uncertain. The germline V gene encodes CDR1 SGHTA and CDR2 FQGNSA. This CDR3 contains 14 residues. The V and J ends lost 0 bases and 6 bases respectively, with 8 bases between them. The DNA for the CDR3 is TGTGCCAGCAGCTTAGCCTATCTAGCCGGGGAGCTGTTTTTT. This encodes CASSLAYLAGELFF.

The chain has TRBV19 and TRBJ2-6, with D possibly matching TRBD2 (6 bases). Trimming pared 7 bases from V and 0 bases from J, leaving 10 bases between. The V gene's germline CDR1 is LNHDA and CDR2 SQIVND (reference sequence). The CDR3 covers 15 residues. Written as DNA, the CDR3 is TGTGCCAGTAACGCGGGATTCTCTGGGGCCAACGTCCTGACTTTC. Amino acid sequence: CASNAGFSGANVLTF. Together with reference TRBV19 and TRBJ2-6, the CDR3 gives the full variable domain: DGGITQSPKYLFRKEGQNVTLSCEQNLNHDAMYWYRQDPGQGLRLIYYSQIVNDFQKGDIAEGYSVSREKKESFPLTVTSAQKNPTAFYLCASNAGFSGANVLTFGAGSRLTVL.

This clonotype occurred a few times. This rearrangement joins TRBV11-2 to TRBJ2-1; D is ambiguous. V was trimmed by 5 bases and J by 6 bases, leaving 17 bases between them. Germline CDR1 is SGHAT and CDR2 is FQNNGV. This CDR3 region has 15 residues. CDR3 region: CASSLQPQTGNEQFF. The CDR3 bases are TGTGCCAGCAGCCTTCAACCCCAGACGGGCAATGAGCAGTTCTTC.

This rearrangement joins TRBV4-1 to TRBJ2-1, with 10 bases matching TRBD2. The CDR3 length is 16 residues. J gave up 1 base and V 5 bases, and 5 bases lay outside the gene matches. Germline values: CDR1 MGHRA, CDR2 YSYEKL. CDR3 sequence (DNA): TGCGCCAGCAGCTTCACTAGCGGGACTTCCTACAATGAGCAGTTCTTC. Its translation: CASSFTSGTSYNEQFF.

The chain uses TRBV3-1 and TRBJ2-5, with 8 bases matching TRBD2. Looked up from germline, CDR1 is LGHDT and CDR2 is YNNKEL (reference sequence). CDR3 length: 14 residues. V lost 2 bases, J lost 5 bases, and 4 bases stayed unmatched. In nucleotides, the CDR3 is TGTGCCAGCAGCCAACGAGCGGGAGAGGAGACCCAGTACTTC. This translates into CASSQRAGEETQYF.

The chain uses TRBV7-2 and TRBJ1-1; no clear D gene. V gave up 5 bases and J gave up 10 bases, with 11 bases separating them. This CDR3 spans 11 amino acids. The germline V gene has CDR1 SGHTA and CDR2 FQGNSA. For the CDR3, the DNA is TGTGCCAGCAGCCCCCTCGGGGTAGCTTTCTTT. Protein: CASSPLGVAFF.